The 28 T cell receptor beta chains reported below all come from one sample, sequenced in a study of tumor-infiltrating lymphocytes in primary liver carcinoma. The input was 450 to 500 ng total RNA; TCR beta cDNA was made from it with a constant-region primer. Libraries covering TCR beta were generated through three nested multiplex PCR rounds (using a slightly modified ARM-PCR). Primers for the first two PCR rounds were TRBV1-TRBV30 forward primers and a C-beta reverse primer (10 cycles per round). MiXCR, run by TCRdb on the multiplex PCR reads, gives a single entry per CDR3 protein. The sample holds tens of thousands of distinct CDR3 sequences; 65% to 75% are singletons and the top ten take 26%. Investigators took RNA and DNA out together from about 21-30 mg of unsorted bulk tissue. Sequenced: tumor-adjacent normal liver tissue. These receptor sequences come from a man aged 35-49 years with primary liver carcinoma and hepatitis B virus infection.

In the case of this clonotype: At one end, the junction sequence differs from germline, possibly due to a read error. The chain has TRBV5-5 and TRBJ2-3, with D perhaps given as TRBD1 or TRBD2 (5 bases each). The CDR3 is 15 amino acids. Per germline, CDR1 SGHKS and CDR2 YYEKEE (reference sequence). The chain's CDR3 is CSSRGTGIYTDTQYF. As DNA, the CDR3 is TGTTCCAGCAGAGGGACCGGCATCTACACGGATACGCAGTATTTT.

The V gene is TRBV5-4, the J gene TRBJ1-2, with D possibly matching TRBD1 (5 bases). V dropped 4 bases and J dropped 5 bases, with 18 bases sitting between them. Per germline, CDR1 SGHNT and CDR2 YYREEE (reference sequence). The CDR3 covers 15 residues. Here the CDR3 reads CASSLTSGGSYGYTF. The CDR3 DNA reads TGTGCCAGCAGCCTAACCTCCGGGGGAAGTTATGGCTACACCTTC.

For this clonotype: At one of its ends the junction is not consistent with the germline gene, which may arise from a read error. The V and J genes are TRBV13 and TRBJ1-2; unclear D gene. The V gene's germline CDR1 is PRHDT and CDR2 FYEKMQ (reference sequence). The CDR3 is 16 residues long. The CDR3 sequence: CASSPPITAGNYGYTF. The CDR3, as DNA: TGTGCTAGCAGCCCCCCCATAACAGCCGGTAATTATGGCTACACCTTC.

As to this clonotype: This may arise from a read error, as a much more abundant clone is one base away. The chain has TRBV5-1 and TRBJ2-3, with a possible D match to TRBD1 (5 bases). CDR1 SGHRS and CDR2 YFSETQ come from the germline V gene. The CDR3 consists of 14 residues. CDR3 residues: CANSSQVRTDTQYF. The CDR3 DNA is TGCGCCAACAGCTCACAGGTGCGCACAGATACGCAGTATTTT.

Turning to this clonotype: Likely a read error: the CDR3 ends without its conserved phenylalanine or tryptophan. The DNA is omitted, as the CDR3 cannot be located on it reliably, and the CDR3 follows TCRdb's listing. The chain uses TRBV6-1 and TRBJ1-2; the tabulated D call, TRBD1, remains unverified against the DNA. Germline V lookup: CDR1 MNHNS, CDR2 SASEGT. A total of 12 residues make up the CDR3, ends included. The CDR3 protein is CASIAPLYGYTL.

The rearrangement joins TRBV12-3 or TRBV12-4 to TRBJ2-7; TRBD1 is a possible D gene (5 bases). The CDR3 consists of 15 residues. This CDR3 is CASSLALGVGYERYV. DNA of the CDR3: TGTGCCAGCAGTTTAGCGCTAGGGGTGGGCTACGAGCGGTACGTC.

Notes on this clonotype: Sequence at one end of the junction differs from germline and may be a read error. DNA for the CDR3: TGTACCAGCAGCTTAGATTCGGGAGGGAACTACGAGCAGTACTTC. This sequence encodes CTSSLDSGGNYEQYF. The J gene is TRBJ2-7, the V gene TRBV7-8; 8 nucleotides align to TRBD2. The CDR3 loop spans 15 amino acids. CDR1 is SGHVS, CDR2 FQNEAQ, per germline.

Comment on this clonotype: A read error may account for a junction end that differs from germline. The CDR3: CASSDTKRVGLNGQFF. CDR3 coding DNA: TGTGCCAGCAGCGATACAAAAAGGGTCGGTTTAAATGGGCAGTTCTTC. The rearrangement links TRBV6-5 to TRBJ2-1, with D uncertain. Per germline, CDR1 MNHEY and CDR2 SVGAGI. There are 16 residues in the CDR3.

On this clonotype itself: It is likely a read error, because the conserved phenylalanine at the end of the CDR3 is missing. This chain joins TRBV7-9 and TRBJ1-5, with no clear D. Germline V gives CDR1 SEHNR, CDR2 FQNEAQ (reference sequence). The CDR3 sequence is 13 residues long. CDR3: CTSSGSITQPQHS. The DNA of the CDR3 is TGTACCAGCAGCGGCAGTATCACTCAGCCCCAGCATTCT.

About this clonotype: Relative to the germline gene, one junction end is altered; a read error may explain this. V is TRBV5-1 and J is TRBJ1-4; no clear D gene. CDR3 size: 15 residues. Germline-derived CDR1 and CDR2 are SGHRS and YFSETQ. CDR3 nucleotides: TGCGCCAGCAGCTTGGGGGCAGATACTAATGAAAAACTGTCTTTT. Its protein is CASSLGADTNEKLSF. The whole variable domain, filled in from reference TRBV5-1 and TRBJ1-4, reads KAGVTQTPRYLIKTRGQQVTLSCSPISGHRSVSWYQQTPGQGLQFLFEYFSETQRNKGNFPGRFSGRQFSNSRSEMNVSTLELGDSALYLCASSLGADTNEKLSFGSGTQLSVL.

Details on this clonotype: Mismatch with germline at one junction end may stem from a read error. The V gene is TRBV4-3, the J gene TRBJ1-5, with TRBD1 as a possible D gene (5 bases). The CDR3 runs to 15 residues. Germline V CDR1 and CDR2: LGHNA, YSLEER. CDR3: CANGQVWGLNQPQHF. In nucleotides, the CDR3 is TGCGCCAACGGCCAAGTCTGGGGCCTCAATCAGCCTCAGCACTTT.

Many counts were recorded for this clonotype. The V gene is TRBV6-5, the J gene TRBJ2-1; D is uncertain. From germline, CDR1 is MNHEY and CDR2 SVGAGI. The CDR3 is made up of 14 amino acids. V was pared by 0 bases and J by 8 bases, with 11 bases between. The CDR3, as DNA: TGTGCCAGCAGTTACTCGCGCGGAGAGCATGAGCAGTTCTTC. This translates into CASSYSRGEHEQFF.

Comment on this clonotype: Since the CDR3 does not end with the conserved phenylalanine or tryptophan, this likely comes from a read error. It is unclear where the CDR3 begins or ends on the DNA, so no DNA is shown, and the CDR3 is as TCRdb lists it. V and J are TRBV11-2 and TRBJ1-5; the listed D gene, TRBD1, was not tested against the DNA. Germline V gives CDR1 SGHAT, CDR2 FQNNGV. The CDR3 has 15 amino acids, counting both end residues. This CDR3 is CASSLEMGGNQSQHS.

Points on this clonotype: This may arise from a read error, as a much more abundant clone is one base away. The final CDR3 position lacks the conserved phenylalanine or tryptophan, pointing to a likely read error. The chain is built from TRBV11-3 and TRBJ2-3; D is ambiguous. The CDR3 runs 12 residues. CDR1 SGHNT and CDR2 YENEEA come from the germline V gene. Between the trimmed V and J ends, which lost 3 bases and 5 bases, there was a span of 6 bases. The CDR3 loop is CASSFNEDTQYL. In DNA form, the CDR3 reads TGTGCCAGCAGCTTCAATGAAGATACGCAGTATCTT.

This sequence joins TRBV11-2 and TRBJ1-1; possible D gene TRBD1, 5 bases. The CDR3 loop spans 15 amino acids. Germline CDR1 is SGHAT and CDR2 is FQNNGV. The V end lost 5 bases, the J end lost 11 bases, and 24 bases lay between the germline ends. CDR3 amino acids: CASSPRAGWNTKAFF. CDR3 in DNA: TGTGCCAGCAGCCCGCGCGCAGGGTGGAATACTAAGGCTTTCTTT.

About this clonotype itself: At one end, the junction sequence differs from germline, possibly due to a read error. This rearrangement joins TRBV11-2 to TRBJ2-5; D is unclear. CDR1 SGHAT and CDR2 FQNNGV come from the germline V gene. The CDR3 is made up of 18 amino acids. The CDR3 nucleotides read TGTGCCAGCAGCTTAGATCCGTGGTTTAGCAGGAGAGGAGAGACGCAGTACTTC. It yields the protein CASSLDPWFSRRGETQYF.

This clonotype was detected only a few times. It is unclear where the CDR3 begins or ends on the DNA, so no DNA is shown, and the CDR3 is as TCRdb lists it. The chain has TRBV11-2 and TRBJ2-5. CDR1 is SGHAT and CDR2 is FQNNGV in the germline V gene. Counting both end residues, the CDR3 totals 11 amino acids. CDR3 region: CASSTSVTQFF.

Comment on this clonotype: At one end the junction does not follow the germline gene, possibly because of a read error. V and J are TRBV6-2 or TRBV6-3 and TRBJ2-1; D may be TRBD1 or TRBD2 (5 bases each). The CDR3 totals 12 residues. CDR1 is MNHEY, CDR2 SVGEGT, per germline. In DNA, the CDR3 is TGTGCCAACAGTCGGATGGGGACCGAGCAGTTCTTT. Its protein is CANSRMGTEQFF.

A word on this clonotype: A clone one base away is much larger, so this may be a read error. The chain carries TRBV28 and TRBJ2-1, with a weak D call TRBD2 (5 bases). V lost 7 bases to trimming and J lost 8 bases, with 12 bases between them. The CDR3 length is 12 residues. Germline V gene lookup returns CDR1 MDHEN and CDR2 SYDVKM. CDR3 in DNA: TGTGCCAGCACTCCGGACTCGGATGAGCAGTTCTTC. Translating gives CASTPDSDEQFF.

This clonotype was seen only once. Germline is not matched at one junction end, which may reflect a read error. The V gene is TRBV6-6, the J gene TRBJ1-1, with D perhaps TRBD1 (5 bases). CDR1 and CDR2 (germline): MNHNY, SVGAGI (reference sequence). The CDR3 is 15 amino acids. CDR3 protein: CASRTGTYSNIEAFF. Here the CDR3 DNA reads TGTGCCAGCAGGACTGGGACGTACAGTAACATTGAAGCTTTCTTT.

V usage is TRBV5-5 and J usage is TRBJ1-5; D is uncertain. The CDR3 consists of 13 residues. Trimming took 2 bases from V and 8 from J, leaving 11 bases between them. Germline CDR1 reads SGHKS; CDR2 reads YYEKEE (reference sequence). The CDR3 reads CASSLTGSEPQHF. The CDR3, as DNA: TGTGCCAGCAGCTTAACGGGGTCGGAGCCCCAGCATTTT.

This sequence joins TRBV29-1 and TRBJ1-1; TRBD1 is a possible D gene (6 bases). V shed 5 bases and J shed 0 bases, with 16 bases lying between them. The CDR3 spans 15 residues. Looked up from germline, CDR1 is SQVTM and CDR2 is ANQGSEA. CDR3 loop: CSVYARWDMNTEAFF. CDR3 bases: TGCAGCGTTTACGCAAGGTGGGACATGAACACTGAAGCTTTCTTT.

As for this clonotype: No conserved phenylalanine or tryptophan ends this CDR3, so it is likely a read error. It is unclear where the CDR3 begins or ends on the DNA, so no DNA is shown, and the CDR3 is as TCRdb lists it. The gene calls are TRBV29-1 and TRBJ2-1; the listed D gene, TRBD2, was not tested against the DNA. The CDR3 spans 13 amino acids, including both terminal residues. Germline assignment: CDR1 SQVTM and CDR2 ANQGSEA. CDR3 loop: CSLPGLGGNEHFL.

The V and J genes are TRBV5-4 and TRBJ2-7; D might be TRBD2 (6 bases). V lost 0 bases, J lost 4 bases, and 11 bases lay in between. Germline V lookup: CDR1 SGHNT, CDR2 YYREEE (reference sequence). The CDR3 consists of 14 residues. The CDR3 region has the DNA TGTGCCAGCAGCTTGGAGGGTGGGACTTACGAGCAGTACTTC. Protein: CASSLEGGTYEQYF.

The rearrangement joins TRBV5-4 to TRBJ2-4; D remains ambiguous. The V gene's germline CDR1 is SGHNT and CDR2 YYREEE (reference sequence). The CDR3 is 19 residues long. The V end lost 0 bases, the J end lost 3 bases, and 22 bases lay between the germline ends. CDR3 nucleotide sequence: TGTGCCAGCAGCTTGGCGTCTCGTGGAGAGCGTCTGAGCAAAAACATTCAGTACTTC. Translated: CASSLASRGERLSKNIQYF.

The chain has TRBV20-1 and TRBJ1-1; TRBD1 is a possible D gene (5 bases). V was clipped by 4 bases and J by 5 bases, with 20 bases between them. Germline V gene sequence: CDR1 DFQATT, CDR2 SNEGSKA (reference sequence). This CDR3 has 15 amino acids. CDR3 sequence (DNA): TGCAGTGCTACCCGTGGGGGAGGGAGCAAAACTGAAGCTTTCTTT. This gives the protein CSATRGGGSKTEAFF.

On this clonotype itself: No conserved phenylalanine or tryptophan is present at the end of the CDR3, so a read error is the likely explanation. In DNA, the CDR3 is TGCAGCGTTTCCATAGATACGCAGTATCTT. Translating it yields CSVSIDTQYL. The gene calls are TRBV29-1 and TRBJ2-3; D is uncertain. Trimming shortened V by 5 bases and J by 5 bases, and 5 bases separated the two germline ends. Germline CDR1 SQVTM, CDR2 ANQGSEA. This CDR3 is built from 10 residues.

As concerns this clonotype: The CDR3 end shows no conserved phenylalanine or tryptophan, and so a read error is likely. The chain carries TRBV28 and TRBJ2-7; no clear D. Germline V gene sequence: CDR1 MDHEN, CDR2 SYDVKM. Between the trimmed V and J ends, which lost 5 bases and 6 bases, there was a span of 8 bases. The CDR3 length is 11 residues. CDR3 coding DNA: TGTGCCAGCAGTGCCCCGGTCGAGCAGTACTTA. It is translated as CASSAPVEQYL.